This note documents a single T cell receptor beta chain sequence. The target antigen is unknown. The data were produced by immunoSEQ multiplex PCR, yet TCRdb's version contains in-frame clones alone and is incomplete. Among more than 100,000 clones, roughly 84% were seen once, and the ten largest hold approximately 6.2%. This entry comes from a study of T cell responses to AZD1222 COVID-19 vaccine. General study findings and limits: Two AZD1222 administrations were followed by greater Spike-specific TCR breadth and depth. CD4 TCRs associated with vaccination spanned spike, dominating at 160-218 and 743-854. Baseline antibody screening turned up just 6 or 7 seropositive AZD1222 recipients.

Trimming stripped 0 bases from V and 9 bases from J, with 18 bases between. CDR1 is MNHEY, CDR2 SVGEGT, per germline. The CDR3 is 17 amino acids. The chain carries TRBV6-2 or TRBV6-3 and TRBJ1-6, with D tentatively TRBD1 (6 bases). Sequenced here: peripheral blood, sampled on day 0 of AZD1222 vaccination. The receptor comes from an adult in good health. The CDR3 loop reads CASSYSSLQGTSSPLHF. The CDR3 DNA is TGTGCCAGCAGTTACTCGAGTTTGCAGGGGACAAGTTCACCCCTCCACTTT.